The 25 T cell receptor beta chains given below trace back to one sample, sequenced in a study of blood T cell repertoires in COVID-19. Assay: immunoSEQ multiplex PCR; the TCRdb copy retains only in-frame clones and omits some. The sample holds over 90,000 clones, about 85% seen once. The sequenced sample was peripheral blood. The receptors originated from a man over 45 with active COVID-19.

This clone was seen a few times. CDR3 sequence: CASSPLLGSGGRSQYF. CDR3 nucleotide sequence: TGTGCCAGCAGCCCCCTCCTCGGGAGCGGGGGGCGTTCACAGTACTTC. The chain employs TRBV3-1 (or the pseudogene TRBV3-2) and TRBJ2-5, with 9 bases fitting TRBD2. J lost 11 bases, V lost 4 bases, and 17 bases had no gene match. The V gene's germline CDR1 is LGHDT and CDR2 YNNKEL (reference sequence). The CDR3 runs 16 residues.

The chain links TRBV6-5 to TRBJ1-2, with no clear D. Germline V lookup: CDR1 MNHEY, CDR2 SVGAGI. The CDR3 sequence is 12 residues long. V dropped 6 bases and J dropped 4 bases, with 9 bases sitting between them. The CDR3 DNA is TGTGCCAGCAGATTACTTGGCTATGGCTACACCTTC. This encodes CASRLLGYGYTF.

The rearrangement joins TRBV5-4 to TRBJ1-6; possibly TRBD1 for D (6 bases). CDR1 and CDR2 from the germline V gene are SGHNT and YYREEE (reference sequence). V dropped 7 bases and J dropped 9 bases, with 14 bases sitting between them. This CDR3 contains 13 residues. This CDR3 is CASLAGDGSPLHF. Written as DNA, the CDR3 is TGTGCCAGCTTAGCAGGGGACGGTTCACCCCTCCACTTT. Supplemented by reference TRBV5-4 and TRBJ1-6, the full variable domain reads ETGVTQSPTHLIKTRGQQVTLRCSSQSGHNTVSWYQQALGQGPQFIFQYYREEENGRGNFPPRFSGLQFPNYSSELNVNALELDDSALYLCASLAGDGSPLHFGNGTRLTVT.

The chain uses TRBV19 and TRBJ2-6, with D tentatively TRBD1 (6 bases). The CDR3 runs 13 residues. V was trimmed by 5 bases and J by 7 bases, leaving 9 bases between them. Germline CDR1 is LNHDA and CDR2 is SQIVND (reference sequence). The DNA of the CDR3 is TGTGCCAGTAGTGGGGGCTCCGCCAACGTCCTGACTTTC. Translation gives CASSGGSANVLTF.

The V call is TRBV20-1, the J call TRBJ1-4; 9 bases fit TRBD1. V was clipped by 6 bases and J by 11 bases; unmatched bases: 4. CDR1 and CDR2 (germline): DFQATT, SNEGSKA (reference sequence). The CDR3 loop spans 11 amino acids. The CDR3, as DNA: TGCAGTGCAAGGACAGGGGAGAAACTGTTTTTT. Its translation is CSARTGEKLFF.

The V call is TRBV15, the J call TRBJ1-1, with a weak D call TRBD1 (6 bases). From germline, CDR1 is LNHNV and CDR2 YYDKDF (reference sequence). CDR3 size: 13 residues. V was shortened by 1 base and J by 5 bases, with 8 bases between the two germline ends. The CDR3: CATSRVGTTEAFF. CDR3 sequence (DNA): TGTGCCACCAGCAGAGTGGGGACAACTGAAGCTTTCTTT.

The chain joins TRBV10-3 to TRBJ1-6; D unresolved. The CDR3 totals 15 residues. The V end was cut by 5 bases, the J end by 3 bases, with 11 bases between. In germline, CDR1 is ENHRY, CDR2 SYGVKD. For the CDR3, the DNA is TGTGCCATCAGTCTTAATCTCCTCTATAATTCACCCCTCCACTTT. Translation: CAISLNLLYNSPLHF.

This clone was seen once. This chain uses TRBV6-1 with TRBJ2-1; a possible D gene is TRBD2 (6 bases). CDR1 and CDR2 (germline): MNHNS, SASEGT. With 3 bases removed from V and 5 bases from J, the gap between germline ends came to 14 bases. This CDR3 has 15 amino acids. The CDR3 nucleotides are TGTGCCAGCAGTGAGAGGATGTGGAGGGACAATGAGCAGTTCTTC. It encodes CASSERMWRDNEQFF.

This chain links TRBV7-2 with TRBJ2-3; no definite D call. Germline CDR1 and CDR2: SGHTA and FQGNSA. V shed 6 bases and J shed 6 bases, with 10 bases lying between them. The CDR3 runs 12 residues. The CDR3 is CASSRSRDTQYF. CDR3 sequence (DNA): TGTGCCAGCAGTCGTTCCAGGGATACGCAGTATTTT. Full variable domain (remainder filled in from reference TRBV7-2 and TRBJ2-3): GAGVSQSPSNKVTEKGKDVELRCDPISGHTALYWYRQSLGQGLEFLIYFQGNSAPDKSGLPSDRFSAERTGGSVSTLTIQRTQQEDSAVYLCASSRSRDTQYFGPGTRLTVL.

The chain has TRBV20-1 and TRBJ2-3; the match to TRBD1 covers 7 bases. CDR1 DFQATT and CDR2 SNEGSKA come from the germline V gene (reference sequence). Trimming removed 3 bases from V and 2 bases from J; junction bases left unmatched: 8. The CDR3 is 15 amino acids. The CDR3 bases are TGCAGTGCTAGTGCAGGGACAGTACACACAGATACGCAGTATTTT. Its translation: CSASAGTVHTDTQYF.

The rearrangement uses TRBV7-2 and TRBJ2-1; no definite D call. Germline-derived CDR1 and CDR2 are SGHTA and FQGNSA. The germline V and J ends were trimmed by 1 base and 0 bases, with 7 bases remaining between them. The CDR3 has 15 residues. CDR3 protein: CASSLVAVSYNEQFF. CDR3 nucleotide sequence: TGTGCCAGCAGCTTAGTTGCGGTCTCCTACAATGAGCAGTTCTTC.

The V gene is TRBV28, the J gene TRBJ1-5; 10 nucleotides agree with TRBD1. V dropped 6 bases and J dropped 6; count of bases not matched to a gene: 8. Looked up from germline, CDR1 is MDHEN and CDR2 is SYDVKM. The CDR3 extends over 15 amino acids. Written as DNA, the CDR3 is TGTGCCAGCAGACCACGACAGGGGGCACGTCAGCCCCAGCATTTT. Its protein product is CASRPRQGARQPQHF.

The rearrangement uses TRBV3-1 (or the pseudogene TRBV3-2) and TRBJ2-3; 7 bases match TRBD2. V shed 1 base, J shed 6 bases, and the junction held 7 bases outside the gene matches. The CDR3 has 15 amino acids. The germline V gene encodes CDR1 LGHDT and CDR2 YNNKEL (reference sequence). This CDR3 is CASSQGLAVSDTQYF. The CDR3 nucleotides are TGTGCCAGCAGCCAAGGACTAGCAGTTTCCGATACGCAGTATTTT.

The chain couples TRBV3-1 (or the pseudogene TRBV3-2) to TRBJ2-1; 9 bases map to TRBD2. CDR3 length: 15 residues. The germline gives CDR1 LGHDT, CDR2 YNNKEL (reference sequence). The V segment lost 7 bases and the J segment 2 bases; nucleotides outside the gene matches: 6. The CDR3 sequence is CASTRQRGAYNEQFF. The CDR3 coding sequence is TGTGCCAGCACCCGTCAGCGGGGGGCCTACAATGAGCAGTTCTTC.

The chain is built from TRBV25-1 and TRBJ1-3; no clear D gene. The germline gives CDR1 MGHDK, CDR2 SYGVNS. Trimming cost V 4 bases and J 0 bases, with 16 bases left between them. This CDR3 has 17 amino acids. DNA of the CDR3: TGTGCCAGCAGTGGCCCGGAGAGCTTATTCTCTGGAAACACCATATATTTT. Translation: CASSGPESLFSGNTIYF. The full variable domain, in which reference TRBV25-1 and TRBJ1-3 provide the parts outside the CDR3, is EADIYQTPRYLVIGTGKKITLECSQTMGHDKMYWYQQDPGMELHLIHYSYGVNSTEKGDLSSESTVSRIRTEHFPLTLESARPSHTSQYLCASSGPESLFSGNTIYFGEGSWLTVV.

In its sample, this clone was seen once. V gene TRBV3-1 (or the pseudogene TRBV3-2) combines with J gene TRBJ2-7; perhaps TRBD2 as D (6 bases). The CDR3 is 15 residues long. Trimming removed 4 bases at V and 1 base at J, with 14 bases between. Germline V lookup: CDR1 LGHDT, CDR2 YNNKEL (reference sequence). The CDR3 DNA reads TGTGCCAGCAGCCCTGAGGACGGGACTTCCTACGAGCAGTACTTC. Its protein product is CASSPEDGTSYEQYF.

In this sample, this clone turned up once. This chain joins TRBV5-4 and TRBJ2-3; 10 bases match TRBD2. Per germline, CDR1 SGHNT and CDR2 YYREEE (reference sequence). This CDR3 has 15 amino acids. V was clipped by 3 bases and J by 5 bases; unmatched bases: 6. CDR3 nucleotides: TGTGCCAGCAGCTCCTTACTAGCGGGGAGAGATACGCAGTATTTT. Amino acid sequence: CASSSLLAGRDTQYF.

This chain uses TRBV3-1 (or the pseudogene TRBV3-2) with TRBJ1-1, with D tentatively TRBD1 (5 bases). The CDR3 is 12 amino acids. From germline, CDR1 is LGHDT and CDR2 YNNKEL (reference sequence). V lost 6 bases and J 7 bases, leaving 12 bases between the germline ends. DNA for the CDR3: TGTGCCAGCAGTCCCGGGGGAGTTGAAGCTTTCTTT. This codes for CASSPGGVEAFF.

The chain links TRBV4-3 to TRBJ1-6, with TRBD1 matching over 11 bases. CDR1 and CDR2 (germline): LGHNA, YSLEER. The CDR3 totals 17 residues. V was pared by 0 bases and J by 5 bases, with 3 bases of the junction left unmatched. DNA of the CDR3: TGCGCCAGCAGCCAAGAAGGGACAGGGGGGCATAATTCACCCCTCCACTTT. This gives the protein CASSQEGTGGHNSPLHF.

The V and J genes are TRBV5-1 and TRBJ2-3, with 12 bases lining up with TRBD2. Germline V gene sequence: CDR1 SGHRS, CDR2 YFSETQ. This CDR3 has 16 residues. Unmatched junction bases numbered 6, after V lost 2 bases and J lost 5 bases. The CDR3 DNA is TGCGCCAGCAGCTTCGCTAGCGGGGGGGTTCAAGATACGCAGTATTTT. The encoded protein is CASSFASGGVQDTQYF.

The V call is TRBV5-5, the J call TRBJ2-7; 10 bases are a match to TRBD1. The V gene end was trimmed by 4 bases and the J gene end by 3 bases; junction bases not matched to a gene: 13. The germline V gene has CDR1 SGHKS and CDR2 YYEKEE (reference sequence). The CDR3 runs 17 residues. The CDR3 region is CASSQELETGGHYEQYF. The CDR3 DNA reads as TGTGCCAGCAGCCAAGAACTAGAGACAGGGGGCCACTACGAGCAGTACTTC.

The chain uses TRBV11-3 and TRBJ2-3; D ambiguous. CDR1 is SGHNT, CDR2 YENEEA, per germline. The CDR3 is made up of 13 amino acids. V lost 2 bases to trimming and J lost 6 bases, with 9 bases between them. CDR3 protein: CASSLTAGDTQYF. Written as DNA, the CDR3 is TGTGCCAGCAGCTTAACGGCAGGCGATACGCAGTATTTT.

The rearrangement uses TRBV3-1 (or the pseudogene TRBV3-2) and TRBJ2-2; tentatively, D is TRBD1 (5 bases). The CDR3 loop spans 13 amino acids. Trimming removed 5 bases from V and 6 bases from J, with 10 bases in between. From germline, CDR1 is LGHDT and CDR2 YNNKEL (reference sequence). The CDR3 region is CASSFQGAGELFF. The CDR3 region has the DNA TGTGCCAGCAGCTTCCAAGGGGCCGGGGAGCTGTTTTTT.

The gene calls are TRBV5-1 and TRBJ2-5; D not certain. This CDR3 has 12 residues. Germline assignment: CDR1 SGHRS and CDR2 YFSETQ. V was clipped by 4 bases and J by 5 bases, with 9 bases between them. CDR3 sequence (DNA): TGCGCCAGCAGCGAGGTTCGTGAGACCCAGTACTTC. Its translation is CASSEVRETQYF.

CDR3 sequence: CASSPDRVWSWGNQPQHF. The CDR3 region has the DNA TGTGCCAGCAGCCCCGACAGGGTTTGGAGTTGGGGCAATCAGCCCCAGCATTTT. The chain uses TRBV6-2 or TRBV6-3 and TRBJ1-5, with 7 positions matching TRBD1. V lost 6 bases, J lost 2 bases, and 16 bases stayed unmatched. Per the germline V gene, CDR1 is MNHEY and CDR2 is SVGEGT. The CDR3 consists of 18 residues.